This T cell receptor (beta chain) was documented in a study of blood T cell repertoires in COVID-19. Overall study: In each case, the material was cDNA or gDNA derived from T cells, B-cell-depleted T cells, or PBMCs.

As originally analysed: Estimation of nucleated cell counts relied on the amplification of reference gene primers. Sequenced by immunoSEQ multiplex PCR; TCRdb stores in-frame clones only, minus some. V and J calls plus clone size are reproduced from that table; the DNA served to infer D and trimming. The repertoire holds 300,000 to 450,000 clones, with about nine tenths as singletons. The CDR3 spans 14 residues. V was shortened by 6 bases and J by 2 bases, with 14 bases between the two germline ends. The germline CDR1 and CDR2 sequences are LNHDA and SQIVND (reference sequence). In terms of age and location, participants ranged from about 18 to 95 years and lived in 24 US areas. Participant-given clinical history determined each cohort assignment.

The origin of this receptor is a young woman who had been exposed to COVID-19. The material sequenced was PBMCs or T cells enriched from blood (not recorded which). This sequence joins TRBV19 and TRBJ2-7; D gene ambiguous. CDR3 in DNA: TGTGCCAGTAGGCAGGATACCCAAGCCTACGAGCAGTACTTC. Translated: CASRQDTQAYEQYF.